This record looks at one T cell receptor (beta chain) sequence and its context. Its specificity is not known. The repertoire was sequenced with immunoSEQ multiplex PCR; TCRdb's copy has only in-frame clones and lacks some. This table has approximately 13,000 clones, over 60% appearing once. These data come from a study of neoadjuvant anti-PD-1 for oral cavity cancer. About the study: Nivolumab at 3 mg/kg was mostly given biweekly, three to four doses, pre-surgery. Study-wide results and limits: PBMC Gini-index clonality exceeded responders' in non-responders post-nivolumab. With three patients per group, TCR findings need larger cohorts.

CDR3 size: 17 residues. This chain uses TRBV21-1 with TRBJ1-5; the table gives TRBD1 as D, unverified against the DNA. TRBV21-1 represents a pseudogene. The TCR comes from a person between 35 and 79 years old with oral cavity squamous cell carcinoma. Source: PBMCs, taken before nivolumab (anti-PD-1) treatment. CDR3 in DNA: TGTGCCACCGCTGACACCGTCCTCCTTAGGCGCAATCAGCCCCAGCATTTT. Translating it yields CATADTVLLRRNQPQHF.